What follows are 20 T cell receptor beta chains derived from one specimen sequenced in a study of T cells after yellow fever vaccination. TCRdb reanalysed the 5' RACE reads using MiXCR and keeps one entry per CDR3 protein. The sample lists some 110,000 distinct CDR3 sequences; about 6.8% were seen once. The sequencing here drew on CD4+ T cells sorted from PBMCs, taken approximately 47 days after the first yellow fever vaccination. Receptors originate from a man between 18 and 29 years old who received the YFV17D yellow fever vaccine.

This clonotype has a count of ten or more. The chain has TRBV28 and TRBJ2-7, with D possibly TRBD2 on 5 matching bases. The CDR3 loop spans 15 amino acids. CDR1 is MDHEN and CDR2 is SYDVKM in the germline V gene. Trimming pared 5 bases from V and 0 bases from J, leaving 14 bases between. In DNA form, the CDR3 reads TGTGCCAGCAGTAACGGAGGACTTAACTCCTACGAGCAGTACGTC. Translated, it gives CASSNGGLNSYEQYV.

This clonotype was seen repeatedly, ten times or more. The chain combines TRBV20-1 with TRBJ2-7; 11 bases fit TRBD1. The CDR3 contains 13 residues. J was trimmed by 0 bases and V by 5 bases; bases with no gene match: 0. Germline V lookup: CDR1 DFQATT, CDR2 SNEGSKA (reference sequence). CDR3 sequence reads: CSAGTGGSYEQYF. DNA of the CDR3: TGCAGTGCTGGGACAGGGGGCTCCTACGAGCAGTACTTC.

CDR3: CASSTLVGVSSYNEQFF. The DNA of the CDR3 is TGTGCCAGCAGCACGCTGGTGGGGGTTAGCTCCTACAATGAGCAGTTCTTC. V gene TRBV7-8 combines with J gene TRBJ2-1; perhaps D is TRBD1 or TRBD2 (5 bases each). V lost 5 bases to trimming and J lost 0 bases, with 17 bases between them. Germline values: CDR1 SGHVS, CDR2 FQNEAQ. The CDR3 has 17 amino acids.

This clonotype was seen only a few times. The CDR3 region is CASSTTWDRVGFNQPQHF. The CDR3 DNA is TGTGCCAGCAGCACCACGTGGGACAGGGTGGGGTTCAATCAGCCCCAGCATTTT. The rearrangement links TRBV6-5 to TRBJ1-5; 9 positions agree with TRBD1. CDR3 length: 18 residues. Losses at the gene ends were 6 bases for V and 3 bases for J; bases not matched to a gene: 15. Germline values: CDR1 MNHEY, CDR2 SVGAGI.

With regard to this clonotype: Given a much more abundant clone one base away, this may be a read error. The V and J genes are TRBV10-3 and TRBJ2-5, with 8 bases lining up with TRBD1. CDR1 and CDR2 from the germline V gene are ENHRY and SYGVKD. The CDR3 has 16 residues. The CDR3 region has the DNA TGTGTCATCAGTGAGTTCCGGGACAGGACCCAAGGGACCCAGTACTTC. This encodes CVISEFRDRTQGTQYF.

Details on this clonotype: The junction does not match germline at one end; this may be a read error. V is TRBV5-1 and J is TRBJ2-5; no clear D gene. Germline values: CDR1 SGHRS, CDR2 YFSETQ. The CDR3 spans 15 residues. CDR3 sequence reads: CASSATFTGEETKYF. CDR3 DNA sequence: TGCGCCAGCAGCGCCACTTTTACCGGAGAAGAGACCAAGTACTTC.

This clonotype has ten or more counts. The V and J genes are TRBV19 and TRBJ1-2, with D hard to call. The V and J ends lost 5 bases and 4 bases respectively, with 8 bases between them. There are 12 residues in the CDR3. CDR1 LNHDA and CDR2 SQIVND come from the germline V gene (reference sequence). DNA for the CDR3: TGTGCCAGTAGTGTCGACTCCTATGGCTACACCTTC. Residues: CASSVDSYGYTF.

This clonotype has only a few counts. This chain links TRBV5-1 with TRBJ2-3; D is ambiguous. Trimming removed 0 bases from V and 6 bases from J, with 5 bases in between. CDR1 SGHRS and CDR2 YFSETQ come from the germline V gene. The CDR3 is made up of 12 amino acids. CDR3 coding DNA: TGCGCCAGCAGCTTGGCCGGGGATACGCAGTATTTT. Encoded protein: CASSLAGDTQYF.

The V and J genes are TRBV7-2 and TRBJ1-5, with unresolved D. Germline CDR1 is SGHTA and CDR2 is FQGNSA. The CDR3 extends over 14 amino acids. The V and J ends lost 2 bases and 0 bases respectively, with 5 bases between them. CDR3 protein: CASSLWPSNQPQHF. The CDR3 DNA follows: TGTGCCAGCAGCTTATGGCCTAGCAATCAGCCCCAGCATTTT.

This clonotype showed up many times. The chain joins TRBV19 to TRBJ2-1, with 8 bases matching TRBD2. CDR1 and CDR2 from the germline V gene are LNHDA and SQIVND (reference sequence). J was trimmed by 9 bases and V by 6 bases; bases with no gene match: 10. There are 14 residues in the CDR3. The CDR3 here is CASRISSGGGEQFF. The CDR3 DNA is TGTGCCAGTAGGATCTCGAGCGGGGGAGGTGAGCAGTTCTTC.

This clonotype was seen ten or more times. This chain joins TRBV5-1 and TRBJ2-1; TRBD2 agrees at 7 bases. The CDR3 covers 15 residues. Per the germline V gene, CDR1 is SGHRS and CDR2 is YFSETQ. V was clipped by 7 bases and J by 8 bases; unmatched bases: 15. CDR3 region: CASFGGGAGRYEQFF. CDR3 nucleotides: TGCGCCAGCTTTGGAGGCGGGGCCGGGAGGTATGAGCAGTTCTTC.

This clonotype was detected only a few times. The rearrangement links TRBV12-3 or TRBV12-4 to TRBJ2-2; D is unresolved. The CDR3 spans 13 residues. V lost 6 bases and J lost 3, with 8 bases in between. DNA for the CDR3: TGTGCCAGCAGGGGATTGGACACCGGGGAGCTGTTTTTT. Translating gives CASRGLDTGELFF.

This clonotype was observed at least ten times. CDR3 sequence reads: CASSPRLDTQYF. The CDR3 nucleotides read TGTGCCAGCAGCCCGAGATTGGATACGCAGTATTTT. The genes are TRBV7-8 and TRBJ2-3; no firm D call. Germline lookup yields CDR1 SGHVS and CDR2 FQNEAQ. There are 12 residues in the CDR3. Trimming left V 5 bases short and J 6 bases short, with 9 bases between.

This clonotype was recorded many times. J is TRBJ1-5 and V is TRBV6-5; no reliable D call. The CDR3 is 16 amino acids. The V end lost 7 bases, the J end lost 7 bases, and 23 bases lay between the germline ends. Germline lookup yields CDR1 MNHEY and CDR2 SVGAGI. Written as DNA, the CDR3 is TGTGCCAGCAAAAAAGGGTATGTGGCGGGCGGCCAGCCCCAGCATTTT. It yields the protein CASKKGYVAGGQPQHF.

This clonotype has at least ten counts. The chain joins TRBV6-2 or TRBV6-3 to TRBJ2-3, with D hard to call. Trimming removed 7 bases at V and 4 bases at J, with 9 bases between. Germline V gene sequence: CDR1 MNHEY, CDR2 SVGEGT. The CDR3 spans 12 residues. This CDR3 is CASKRFPDTQYF. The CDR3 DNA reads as TGTGCCAGCAAGAGGTTCCCAGATACGCAGTATTTT.

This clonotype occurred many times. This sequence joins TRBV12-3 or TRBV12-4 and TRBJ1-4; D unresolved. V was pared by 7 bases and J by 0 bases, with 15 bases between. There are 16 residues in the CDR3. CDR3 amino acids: CASKKRAGPTNEKLFF. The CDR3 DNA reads TGTGCCAGCAAAAAAAGGGCGGGCCCAACTAATGAAAAACTGTTTTTT.

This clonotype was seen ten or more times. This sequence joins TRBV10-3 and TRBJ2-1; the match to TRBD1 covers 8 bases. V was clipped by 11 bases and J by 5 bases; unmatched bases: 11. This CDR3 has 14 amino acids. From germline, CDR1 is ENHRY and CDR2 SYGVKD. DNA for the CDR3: TGTGCCTCCCTCTTCGGACAGGGTAACAATGAGCAGTTCTTC. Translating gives CASLFGQGNNEQFF.

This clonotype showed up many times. This CDR3 reads CASSPAGQAYGYTF. The CDR3 DNA reads TGTGCCAGCAGCCCGGCGGGACAGGCCTATGGCTACACCTTC. The V and J genes are TRBV7-2 and TRBJ1-2, with 8 bases fitting TRBD1. Germline CDR1 and CDR2: SGHTA and FQGNSA. The CDR3 runs to 14 residues. Trimming at V came to 5 bases and at J to 4 bases, leaving 6 bases not matched to a gene.

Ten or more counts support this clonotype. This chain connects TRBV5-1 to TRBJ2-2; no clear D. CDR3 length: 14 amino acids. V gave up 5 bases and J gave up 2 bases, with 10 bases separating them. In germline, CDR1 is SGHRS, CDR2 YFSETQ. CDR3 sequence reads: CASRLQANTGELFF. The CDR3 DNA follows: TGCGCCAGCAGATTACAAGCTAACACCGGGGAGCTGTTTTTT.

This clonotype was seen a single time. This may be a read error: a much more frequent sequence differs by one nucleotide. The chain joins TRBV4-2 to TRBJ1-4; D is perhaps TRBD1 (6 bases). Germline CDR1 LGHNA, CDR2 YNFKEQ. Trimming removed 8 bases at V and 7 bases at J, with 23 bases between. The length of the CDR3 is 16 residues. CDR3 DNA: TGTGCCAGCGGCCTAATTGGGGGGGCGGAAGGTGAAAAACTGTTTTTT. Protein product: CASGLIGGAEGEKLFF.